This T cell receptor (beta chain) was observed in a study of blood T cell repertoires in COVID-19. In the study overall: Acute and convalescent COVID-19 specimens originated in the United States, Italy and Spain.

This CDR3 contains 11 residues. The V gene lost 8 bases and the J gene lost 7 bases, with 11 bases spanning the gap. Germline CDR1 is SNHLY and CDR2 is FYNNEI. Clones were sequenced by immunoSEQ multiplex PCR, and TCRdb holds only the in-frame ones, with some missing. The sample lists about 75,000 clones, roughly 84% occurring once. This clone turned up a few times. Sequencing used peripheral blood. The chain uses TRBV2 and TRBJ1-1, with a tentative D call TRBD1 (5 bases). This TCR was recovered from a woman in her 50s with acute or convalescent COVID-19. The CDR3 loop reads CASRGSGEAFF. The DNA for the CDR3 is TGTGCCAGCCGGGGGAGCGGTGAAGCTTTCTTT.